This TCR beta chain was captured by sequencing in a study of T-cell reconstitution after alpha-beta-depleted transplantation in children. The CDR3 runs to 16 residues. The V end lost 0 bases, the J end lost 7 bases, and 13 bases lay between the germline ends. CDR1 PRHDT and CDR2 FYEKMQ come from the germline V gene (reference sequence). This clonotype has a handful of counts. The TCRbeta library was prepared with unique molecular identifiers. TCRdb recomputed calls from the PCR reads with MiXCR, one row per CDR3 protein. This table holds approximately 400,000 distinct CDR3 sequences, roughly 11% found once.

This specimen consisted of PBMCs from the stem cell graft donor, obtained from the stem cell graft. The clonotype was recovered from a human donor who donated a stem cell graft to a child with acute myeloid leukemia. The V call is TRBV13, the J call TRBJ1-6; no firm D call. The CDR3 DNA is TGTGCCAGCAGCTTAGGGGTTGGCTTCGAAAATTCACCCCTCCACTTT. It translates to CASSLGVGFENSPLHF. Looking up the rest from reference TRBV13 and TRBJ1-6 gives the full variable domain: AAGVIQSPRHLIKEKRETATLKCYPIPRHDTVYWYQQGPGQDPQFLISFYEKMQSDKGSIPDRFSAQQFSDYHSELNMSSLELGDSALYFCASSLGVGFENSPLHFGNGTRLTVT.